This T cell receptor (beta chain) was sequenced for a study of shared clonotypes between healthy human individuals. This clone appeared many times. Distinct nucleotide sequences in the sample also encode this CDR3. Trimming removed 2 bases at V and 2 bases at J, with 12 bases between. The V gene's germline CDR1 is MDHEN and CDR2 SYDVKM. This CDR3 has 15 residues. Assay: immunoSEQ multiplex PCR; the TCRdb copy retains only in-frame clones and omits some. The sample carries over 850,000 clones, around three quarters recorded once. Sequenced input: memory CD4+ T cells from PBMCs. Subset reported: CD45RA-negative fraction. The receptor was isolated from a young man in good health. Some clones in this sample may be carry-over from other donors' samples. The V gene is TRBV28, the J gene TRBJ2-5; a possible D gene is TRBD2 (5 bases). CDR3 residues: CASSLVRDTQETQYF. As DNA, the CDR3 is TGTGCCAGCAGTTTAGTTCGGGATACGCAAGAGACCCAGTACTTC.